The 11 T cell receptor beta chains in this list originate from one sample, sequenced in a study of OX40 agonist ivuxolimab in advanced cancers. TCRdb keeps only in-frame clones here, not all; method: immunoSEQ multiplex PCR. The table includes nearly 25,000 clones, about 77% detected once. Sequenced here: CD4+ or CD8+ T cells sorted from blood, sampled in a trial of the OX40 agonist ivuxolimab. The origin of the receptors is an adult with an advanced solid tumor such as melanoma, head and neck, liver or kidney cancer.

The chain couples TRBV7-2 to TRBJ2-1; TRBD2 is a possible D gene (6 bases). V lost 5 bases, J lost 4 bases, and 15 bases lay in between. This CDR3 region has 15 residues. CDR1 and CDR2 from the germline V gene are SGHTA and FQGNSA. As DNA, the CDR3 is TGTGCCAGCAGCCGTTCTCCGGCGGGATACAATGAGCAGTTCTTC. This encodes CASSRSPAGYNEQFF.

The chain has TRBV7-9 and TRBJ2-3; D might be TRBD1 (6 bases). Germline V CDR1 and CDR2: SEHNR, FQNEAQ (reference sequence). This CDR3 is 16 amino acids long. Trimming took off 8 bases at V and 0 bases at J, with 18 bases between the two ends. CDR3 region: CASQTTDRSSTDTQYF. CDR3 DNA sequence: TGTGCCAGCCAAACCACCGACAGGTCTAGCACAGATACGCAGTATTTT.

The V call is TRBV13, the J call TRBJ2-1; D is tentatively TRBD1 or TRBD2 (5 bases each). Trimming pared 5 bases from V and 2 bases from J, leaving 13 bases between. The CDR3 length is 15 residues. The germline CDR1 and CDR2 sequences are PRHDT and FYEKMQ (reference sequence). The CDR3 DNA sequence: TGTGCCAGCAGCGTAGTGGGGGAAACCTACAATGAGCAGTTCTTC. As protein: CASSVVGETYNEQFF. The whole variable domain, remainder taken from reference TRBV13 and TRBJ2-1, is AAGVIQSPRHLIKEKRETATLKCYPIPRHDTVYWYQQGPGQDPQFLISFYEKMQSDKGSIPDRFSAQQFSDYHSELNMSSLELGDSALYFCASSVVGETYNEQFFGPGTRLTVL.

The chain recombines TRBV6-5 with TRBJ1-1; unclear D gene. The CDR3 has 14 residues. Germline assignment: CDR1 MNHEY and CDR2 SVGAGI. V was trimmed by 2 bases and J by 7 bases, leaving 14 bases between them. The CDR3 reads CASSYMGMEGEAFF. In DNA, the CDR3 is TGTGCCAGCAGTTACATGGGGATGGAAGGTGAAGCTTTCTTT.

This clone was seen only a few times. This sequence joins TRBV27 and TRBJ1-5; the D is unclear. In germline, CDR1 is MNHEY, CDR2 SMNVEV (reference sequence). The CDR3 consists of 14 residues. Trimming removed 2 bases at V and 3 bases at J, with 8 bases between. The CDR3 is CASSLAGDNQPQHF. CDR3 DNA sequence: TGTGCCAGCAGTTTAGCGGGAGACAATCAGCCCCAGCATTTT.

On this clone itself: Relative to the germline gene, one junction end is altered; a read error may explain this. The V call is TRBV6-6, the J call TRBJ2-3, with D possibly called TRBD1 or TRBD2 (5 bases each). The germline CDR1 and CDR2 sequences are MNHNY and SVGAGI (reference sequence). The CDR3 is 11 amino acids. CDR3 coding DNA: TGTGCCAGCAGCGCCGGGACCGCGAGGAATTTT. As protein: CASSAGTARNF.

This clone was counted between two and nine times. The gene calls are TRBV4-2 and TRBJ1-2; TRBD1 might be the D (5 bases). Trimming removed 4 bases at V and 7 bases at J, with 16 bases between. Looked up from germline, CDR1 is LGHNA and CDR2 is YNFKEQ. The CDR3 consists of 14 residues. For the CDR3, the DNA is TGTGCCAGCAGCCCCGTGGGCAGGGAGGCTGGCTACACCTTC. Protein product: CASSPVGREAGYTF.

The rearrangement uses TRBV28 and TRBJ2-7; D not resolved. Trimming left V 3 bases short and J 4 bases short, with 10 bases between. The CDR3 is 13 amino acids. CDR1 and CDR2 from the germline V gene are MDHEN and SYDVKM. In DNA, the CDR3 is TGTGCCAGCAGTTTTACAGTCCCTTACGAGCAGTACTTC. This translates into CASSFTVPYEQYF.

The CDR3 loop reads CASSRVREQYF. The CDR3, as DNA: TGTGCCAGCAGCAGAGTAAGGGAGCAGTACTTC. The chain recombines TRBV21-1 with TRBJ2-7. TRBV21-1 is a pseudogene locus. CDR3 length: 11 amino acids.

The chain joins TRBV5-1 to TRBJ2-5; no clear D gene. Germline V gene sequence: CDR1 SGHRS, CDR2 YFSETQ. Trimming shortened V by 1 base and J by 5 bases, and 12 bases separated the two germline ends. The CDR3 consists of 14 residues. The CDR3 nucleotides are TGCGCCAGCAGCTTGTCCGACCCTGGGGAGACCCAGTACTTC. It is translated as CASSLSDPGETQYF. Full variable domain (rest looked up from reference TRBV5-1 and TRBJ2-5): KAGVTQTPRYLIKTRGQQVTLSCSPISGHRSVSWYQQTPGQGLQFLFEYFSETQRNKGNFPGRFSGRQFSNSRSEMNVSTLELGDSALYLCASSLSDPGETQYFGPGTRLLVL.

CDR3 residues: CASSFDWSETQYF. DNA for the CDR3: TGTGCCAGCAGCTTTGACTGGTCCGAGACCCAGTACTTC. The chain has TRBV11-2 and TRBJ2-5, with D unclear. Per the germline V gene, CDR1 is SGHAT and CDR2 is FQNNGV. The V and J ends lost 3 bases and 5 bases respectively, with 10 bases between them. The CDR3 is 13 residues long.